The subject of this entry is one TCR beta chain. These data are taken from a study of blood T cell repertoires in COVID-19. Study details: The United States, Italy and Spain supplied acute and convalescent COVID-19 samples.

This CDR3 is built from 16 residues. CDR1 SGHRS and CDR2 YFSETQ come from the germline V gene. The trim removed 4 bases at V and 0 bases at J, leaving 4 bases unmatched. As originally analysed: Nucleated cell counts were estimated from reference gene primer amplification. Data came from immunoSEQ multiplex PCR; TCRdb stores just in-frame clones and leaves some out. V, J and clone size derive from that table, while D and trimming were established from the DNA sequence. The table records approximately 110,000 clones, about 88% of them present only once. V and J are TRBV5-1 and TRBJ2-3; 11 nucleotides match TRBD1. Sample: peripheral blood. The TCR sequence derives from a human donor in a cohort sampled during active COVID-19. CDR3 sequence: CASSGQGASSTDTQYF. DNA for the CDR3: TGCGCCAGCAGCGGACAGGGGGCCTCTAGCACAGATACGCAGTATTTT. Full variable domain (missing parts from reference TRBV5-1 and TRBJ2-3): KAGVTQTPRYLIKTRGQQVTLSCSPISGHRSVSWYQQTPGQGLQFLFEYFSETQRNKGNFPGRFSGRQFSNSRSEMNVSTLELGDSALYLCASSGQGASSTDTQYFGPGTRLTVL.